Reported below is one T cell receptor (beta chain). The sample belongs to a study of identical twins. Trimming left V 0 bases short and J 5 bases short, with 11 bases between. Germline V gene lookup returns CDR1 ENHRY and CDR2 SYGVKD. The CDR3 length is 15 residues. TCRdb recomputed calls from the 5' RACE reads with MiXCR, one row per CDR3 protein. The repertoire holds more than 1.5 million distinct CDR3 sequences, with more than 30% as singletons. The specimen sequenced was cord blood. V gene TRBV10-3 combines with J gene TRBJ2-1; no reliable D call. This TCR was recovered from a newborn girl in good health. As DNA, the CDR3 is TGTGCCATCAGTGAGTCAAAAGCGATCCACAATGAGCAGTTCTTC. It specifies CAISESKAIHNEQFF.